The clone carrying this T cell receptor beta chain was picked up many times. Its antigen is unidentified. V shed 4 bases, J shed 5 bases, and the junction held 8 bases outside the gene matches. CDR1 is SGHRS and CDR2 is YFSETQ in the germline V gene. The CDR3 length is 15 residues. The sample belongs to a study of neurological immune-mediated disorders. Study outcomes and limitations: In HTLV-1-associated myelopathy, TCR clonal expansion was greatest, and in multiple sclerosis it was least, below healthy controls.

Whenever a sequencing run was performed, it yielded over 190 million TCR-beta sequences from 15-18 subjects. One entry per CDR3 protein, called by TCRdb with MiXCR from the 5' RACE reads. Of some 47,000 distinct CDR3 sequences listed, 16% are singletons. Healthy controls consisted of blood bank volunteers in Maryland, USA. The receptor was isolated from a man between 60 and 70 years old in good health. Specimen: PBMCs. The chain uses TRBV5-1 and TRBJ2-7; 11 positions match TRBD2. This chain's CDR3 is CASSPSSGRIDEQYF. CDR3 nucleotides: TGCGCCAGCAGCCCCTCTAGCGGGAGGATCGACGAGCAGTACTTC.